The rows below give T cell receptor beta chains drawn from one sample of a study of blood T cell repertoires in COVID-19. The method was immunoSEQ multiplex PCR; TCRdb's version includes in-frame clones alone and lacks a portion of them. The sample has under 40,000 clones; over 75% are singletons. Material for sequencing was peripheral blood. The receptors stem from a man between 65 and 79 years old with active COVID-19. The CDR3 runs from the conserved cysteine through the conserved F or W. D genes are given only for firm matches. Where a row states a size, it is once, few, many or the class of an expanded clone; other rows omit it.

J | size | V | D | CDR3 | DNA
TRBJ2-2 | . | TRBV14 | TRBD1 | CASSQGGSGQATGELFF | TGTGCCAGCAGCCAAGGAGGGTCCGGACAGGCTACCGGGGAGCTGTTTTTT
TRBJ2-2 | . | TRBV25-1 | . | CASSGPRVTGELFF | TGTGCCAGCAGTGGACCTCGGGTCACCGGGGAGCTGTTTTTT
TRBJ2-2 | . | TRBV7-2 | TRBD2 | CASSFPDGGTKHTGELFF | TGTGCCAGCAGCTTCCCTGACGGGGGGACTAAGCACACCGGGGAGCTGTTTTTT
TRBJ2-1 | . | TRBV5-1 | TRBD1 | CASSLVPANRGLENEQFF | TGCGCCAGCAGCTTGGTCCCGGCCAACAGGGGGCTGGAGAATGAGCAGTTCTTC
TRBJ2-6 | . | TRBV7-9 | . | CASSLLSQGQYSGANVLTF | TGTGCCAGCAGCTTATTGTCCCAGGGTCAATACTCTGGGGCCAACGTCCTGACTTTC
TRBJ2-3 | . | TRBV7-9 | . | CASSLVYGGRALTDTQYF | TGTGCCAGCAGCTTAGTCTATGGGGGCCGGGCCCTCACAGATACGCAGTATTTT
TRBJ2-4 | . | TRBV5-1 | TRBD1 | CASSSRTGSNIQYF | TGCGCCAGCAGCTCCCGGACAGGTTCGAACATTCAGTACTTC
TRBJ1-1 | . | TRBV5-4 | TRBD1 | CASSLDRTGGTEAFF | TGTGCCAGCAGCTTGGATCGGACAGGGGGCACTGAAGCTTTCTTT
TRBJ2-7 | . | TRBV28 | TRBD2 | CASSFWGGEQYF | TGTGCCAGCAGTTTTTGGGGGGGTGAGCAGTACTTC
TRBJ2-5 | once | TRBV7-9 | . | CASSLVEGIETQYF | TGTGCCAGCAGCTTAGTAGAGGGAATTGAGACCCAGTACTTC
TRBJ2-1 | few | TRBV11-2 | . | CASSLIRGSYNEQFF | TGTGCCAGCAGCTTAATACGGGGTTCCTACAATGAGCAGTTCTTC
TRBJ1-1 | . | TRBV18 | TRBD1 | CASSPSYGTANTEAFF | TGTGCCAGCTCACCCTCTTATGGGACAGCGAACACTGAAGCTTTCTTT
TRBJ1-3 | . | TRBV7-8 | . | CASSPLLGNTIYF | TGTGCCAGCAGCCCCCTACTAGGAAACACCATATATTTT
TRBJ2-2 | . | TRBV6-8 | TRBD2 | CARRTSGKGTGELFF | TGTGCCAGAAGGACTAGCGGGAAAGGCACCGGGGAGCTGTTTTTT
TRBJ2-7 | few | TRBV4-3 | TRBD2 | CASSPGLALSYEQYF | TGCGCCAGCAGCCCCGGACTAGCTCTTTCCTACGAGCAGTACTTC
TRBJ1-2 | . | TRBV4-3 | . | CASSQAGQANYGYTF | TGCGCCAGCAGCCAAGCTGGACAAGCTAACTATGGCTACACCTTC
TRBJ2-1 | . | TRBV9 | . | CASSELAGHYNEQFF | TGTGCCAGCAGCGAACTAGCTGGTCACTACAATGAGCAGTTCTTC
TRBJ2-3 | . | TRBV27 | . | CASSRGDTQYF | TGTGCCAGCAGCCGCGGGGATACGCAGTATTTT
TRBJ2-3 | once | TRBV24-1 | . | CATSGKILSTDTQYF | TGTGCCACCAGTGGAAAGATCCTAAGCACAGATACGCAGTATTTT
TRBJ2-3 | . | TRBV4-2 | TRBD2 | CASSQVDAAGGRSDTQYF | TGTGCCAGCAGCCAAGTGGATGCGGCGGGGGGGCGGTCGGATACGCAGTATTTT
TRBJ2-7 | . | TRBV28 | TRBD2 | CASSPRLAGGYEQYF | TGTGCCAGCAGTCCTCGACTAGCGGGGGGTTACGAGCAGTACTTC
TRBJ1-1 | . | TRBV7-3 | TRBD1 | CASSPGGPLSAEAFF | TGTGCCAGCAGCCCAGGGGGACCGCTATCCGCTGAAGCTTTCTTT
TRBJ2-5 | . | TRBV18 | TRBD1 | CASSPAQGGRETQYF | TGTGCCAGCTCACCTGCACAGGGGGGCCGAGAGACCCAGTACTTC
TRBJ2-4 | . | TRBV14 | TRBD1 | CASSSRDRGRKAKNIQYF | TGTGCCAGCAGCTCGCGGGACAGGGGGCGCAAAGCCAAAAACATTCAGTACTTC
TRBJ2-3 | . | TRBV3-1/TRBV3-2 | . | CASSQDQGLNPSTDTQYF | TGTGCCAGCAGCCAAGATCAGGGGTTGAACCCGAGCACAGATACGCAGTATTTT
TRBJ2-5 | once | TRBV5-6 | TRBD1 | CASSPPGRGPVSTQYF | TGTGCCAGCAGCCCGCCTGGCAGGGGGCCTGTATCGACCCAGTACTTC
TRBJ1-5 | . | TRBV4-2 | . | CASREGKYSNQPQHF | TGTGCCAGCAGGGAGGGGAAATATAGCAATCAGCCCCAGCATTTT
TRBJ1-3 | few | TRBV5-1 | . | CASSLDSSGNTIYF | TGCGCCAGCAGCTTGGACAGCTCTGGAAACACCATATATTTT
TRBJ1-1 | . | TRBV9 | TRBD1 | CASSPRDSVLNTEAFF | TGTGCCAGCAGCCCACGGGACAGTGTTTTGAACACTGAAGCTTTCTTT
TRBJ2-7 | once | TRBV27 | TRBD2 | CASRGFGEGLSYEQYF | TGTGCCAGCAGGGGTTTTGGGGAGGGCCTCTCCTACGAGCAGTACTTC
TRBJ1-5 | once | TRBV6-5 | TRBD1 | CASSWGQASNQPQHF | TGTGCCAGCAGTTGGGGACAGGCTAGCAATCAGCCCCAGCATTTT
TRBJ2-7 | . | TRBV19 | . | CASSIRGGRPYEQYF | TGTGCCAGTAGCATCCGAGGTGGCCGTCCTTACGAGCAGTACTTC
TRBJ1-5 | . | TRBV7-2 | TRBD1 | CASRRTGLSNQPQHF | TGTGCCAGCAGACGGACAGGGTTAAGCAATCAGCCCCAGCATTTT
TRBJ1-6 | . | TRBV18 | TRBD1 | CASTGTGNSPLHF | TGTGCCAGCACCGGGACAGGGAATTCACCCCTCCACTTT
TRBJ1-6 | . | TRBV7-9 | . | CASSSKLGALGSPLHF | TGTGCCAGCAGCTCAAAGCTGGGGGCCTTGGGTTCACCCCTCCACTTT
TRBJ1-6 | . | TRBV4-3 | . | CASSRAVRAAYNSPLHF | TGCGCCAGCAGCCGAGCTGTCCGAGCCGCCTATAATTCACCCCTCCACTTT
TRBJ2-3 | . | TRBV29-1 | TRBD2 | CSVLFPGLAGEADTQYF | TGCAGCGTTTTATTCCCCGGTTTGGCGGGGGAGGCAGATACGCAGTATTTT
TRBJ1-1 | . | TRBV19 | . | CASSITVQMNTEAFF | TGTGCCAGTAGTATCACAGTACAGATGAACACTGAAGCTTTCTTT
TRBJ1-5 | . | TRBV4-1 | TRBD1 | CASSQEKSGGGQPQHF | TGCGCCAGCAGCCAAGAAAAATCAGGGGGCGGTCAGCCCCAGCATTTT
TRBJ2-5 | . | TRBV11-2 | . | CASSLAGTVPHF | TGTGCCAGCAGCTTAGCTGGAACAGTCCCTCACTTC
TRBJ2-7 | many | TRBV9 | . | CASSVAGQDYEQYF | TGTGCCAGCAGCGTAGCTGGTCAGGACTACGAGCAGTACTTC
TRBJ2-1 | . | TRBV4-3 | TRBD1 | CASSPGQAYNEQFF | TGCGCCAGCAGCCCTGGACAGGCCTACAATGAGCAGTTCTTC
TRBJ2-3 | . | TRBV7-9 | TRBD2 | CASSLVGLYSDTQYF | TGTGCCAGCAGCTTAGTGGGACTATACTCAGATACGCAGTATTTT